The 32 T cell receptor beta chains in this list originate from one sample, sequenced in a study of cytomegalovirus exposure and HLA in healthy donors. The PCR was carried out with 60 Vbeta primers and 13 Jbeta primers. The table came from immunoSEQ multiplex PCR; TCRdb's copy has only in-frame clones and leaves some out. The data hold fewer than 200,000 clones, with approximately 80% observed a single time. The sequenced material came from PBMCs. Receptors were obtained from a middle-aged man in good health and CMV-seropositive.

The V call is TRBV4-2, the J call TRBJ2-2; 9 nucleotides match TRBD2. With 1 base clipped from V and 4 bases from J, the junction kept 4 bases outside the gene matches. This CDR3 contains 16 residues. CDR1 and CDR2 from the germline V gene are LGHNA and YNFKEQ. The CDR3 here is CASSQGGGAVTGELFF. The CDR3 coding sequence is TGTGCCAGCAGCCAAGGCGGGGGGGCAGTCACCGGGGAGCTGTTTTTT.

There are a few counts of this clone. The V gene is TRBV19, the J gene TRBJ2-3; TRBD1 agrees at 8 bases. The CDR3 length is 13 residues. Germline loops: CDR1 LNHDA, CDR2 SQIVND (reference sequence). Germline trimming cut 7 bases from V and 3 bases from J; bases unmatched to any gene: 3. The CDR3, as DNA: TGTGCCAGTACCGGACAGGGTACAGATACGCAGTATTTT. Protein product: CASTGQGTDTQYF.

The V call is TRBV5-6, the J call TRBJ2-7, with 7 bases that match TRBD1. CDR1 is SGHDT, CDR2 YYEEEE, per germline. The CDR3 spans 13 residues. V was pared by 2 bases and J by 4 bases, with 3 bases of the junction left unmatched. In nucleotides, the CDR3 is TGTGCCAGCAGCTTAACACAGGGGTACGAGCAGTACTTC. This encodes CASSLTQGYEQYF. The whole variable domain, filled in from reference TRBV5-6 and TRBJ2-7, reads DAGVTQSPTHLIKTRGQQVTLRCSPKSGHDTVSWYQQALGQGPQFIFQYYEEEERQRGNFPDRFSGHQFPNYSSELNVNALLLGDSALYLCASSLTQGYEQYFGPGTRLTVT.

As for this clone: Other DNA sequences in this sample translate to the same CDR3. The chain couples TRBV7-3 to TRBJ1-1; 8 nucleotides match TRBD1. J lost 1 base, V lost 4 bases, and 2 bases had no gene match. This CDR3 is built from 14 residues. The germline V gene encodes CDR1 SGHTA and CDR2 FQGTGA. CDR3 DNA: TGTGCCAGCAGCTCTCAGGGGGCGAACACTGAAGCTTTCTTT. As protein: CASSSQGANTEAFF.

The J gene is TRBJ2-5, the V gene TRBV11-1, with 9 bases identical to TRBD2. The CDR3 sequence is 18 residues long. With 1 base clipped from V and 4 bases from J, the junction kept 13 bases outside the gene matches. Germline lookup yields CDR1 SGHAT and CDR2 FQDESV (reference sequence). The CDR3 protein is CASSLVGPLAGGPETQYF. The DNA for the CDR3 is TGTGCCAGCAGCTTAGTGGGGCCCTTGGCGGGAGGGCCAGAGACCCAGTACTTC.

With regard to this clone: The junction shows a germline mismatch at one end, possibly a read error. The J gene is TRBJ1-6, the V gene TRBV5-4; 9 positions agree with TRBD1. Looked up from germline, CDR1 is SGHNT and CDR2 is YYREEE (reference sequence). CDR3 size: 14 residues. CDR3 in DNA: TGTGCCGGCAGCTCATTGACAGGGGGTTCACCCCTCCACTTT. It encodes CAGSSLTGGSPLHF.

The V call is TRBV6-5, the J call TRBJ2-5; 8 positions match TRBD2. J was trimmed by 3 bases and V by 7 bases; bases with no gene match: 4. Germline V gene data show CDR1 as MNHEY and CDR2 as SVGAGI. The CDR3 covers 13 residues. This CDR3 reads CASNLLAEETQYF. The CDR3 nucleotides read TGTGCCAGCAACCTACTAGCGGAAGAGACCCAGTACTTC.

The J gene is TRBJ1-2, the V gene TRBV6-5; 9 nucleotides agree with TRBD1. V trimming: 4 bases; J trimming: 5 bases; junction bases outside the gene matches: 5. The CDR3 has 14 amino acids. From germline, CDR1 is MNHEY and CDR2 SVGAGI. The CDR3 nucleotides are TGTGCCAGCAGTTTACAGGGGGCAGGGTATGGCTACACCTTC. It yields the protein CASSLQGAGYGYTF.

The CDR3 sequence: CASSLELAGENEQFF. The CDR3 bases are TGTGCCAGCAGCTTGGAACTAGCGGGGGAAAATGAGCAGTTCTTC. This chain connects TRBV5-4 to TRBJ2-1; 11 positions agree with TRBD2. Germline assignment: CDR1 SGHNT and CDR2 YYREEE (reference sequence). V dropped 0 bases and J dropped 7; count of bases not matched to a gene: 3. The length of the CDR3 is 15 residues.

This sequence joins TRBV7-2 and TRBJ1-3; D is unresolved. V lost 1 base and J lost 0, with 13 bases in between. Germline-derived CDR1 and CDR2 are SGHTA and FQGNSA. This CDR3 is 17 amino acids long. CDR3 nucleotides: TGTGCCAGCAGCTTAGAGAGTACACAGTACTCTGGAAACACCATATATTTT. This encodes CASSLESTQYSGNTIYF.

The chain's CDR3 is CASSRFSGVGTEAFF. The CDR3 DNA is TGTGCCAGCAGTAGATTTTCAGGGGTTGGCACTGAAGCTTTCTTT. The chain has TRBV27 and TRBJ1-1, with a tentative D call TRBD1 (6 bases). This CDR3 has 15 residues. V shed 5 bases and J shed 4 bases, with 17 bases lying between them. CDR1 MNHEY and CDR2 SMNVEV come from the germline V gene (reference sequence).

The chain has TRBV7-9 and TRBJ2-5; 7 bases are a match to TRBD1. The CDR3 sequence is 15 residues long. J was trimmed by 2 bases and V by 4 bases; bases with no gene match: 7. Germline CDR1 reads SEHNR; CDR2 reads FQNEAQ (reference sequence). This chain's CDR3 is CASSYETGYQETQYF. For the CDR3, the DNA is TGTGCCAGCAGCTACGAGACAGGGTATCAAGAGACCCAGTACTTC.

The J gene is TRBJ2-2, the V gene TRBV6-6; D gene ambiguous. V lost 1 base, J lost 7 bases, and 7 bases lay in between. CDR3 length: 13 residues. Looked up from germline, CDR1 is MNHNY and CDR2 is SVGAGI (reference sequence). CDR3 amino acids: CASSYLQDGELFF. The CDR3 DNA is TGTGCCAGCAGTTACTTACAAGACGGGGAGCTGTTTTTT.

This clone was counted a single time. This chain joins TRBV28 and TRBJ1-5; no definite D call. This CDR3 is 17 amino acids long. The germline V gene encodes CDR1 MDHEN and CDR2 SYDVKM. Trimming cost V 5 bases and J 4 bases, with 21 bases left between them. CDR3 region: CASSPGSRFKTNQPQHF. The CDR3 DNA reads as TGTGCCAGCAGTCCGGGGTCCCGCTTTAAAACGAATCAGCCCCAGCATTTT.

This clone showed up just a few times. One end of the junction is discordant with germline, which a read error may explain. V is TRBV10-1 and J is TRBJ1-4, with D hard to call. CDR3 size: 14 residues. The germline gives CDR1 WNHNN, CDR2 SYGVQD (reference sequence). The DNA for the CDR3 is TGCGCCAGCAGTGAACGGGTCGCGAATGGAAAACTGTTTTTT. Its protein is CASSERVANGKLFF.

This sequence joins TRBV4-1 and TRBJ1-2, with no clear D. Trimming left V 2 bases short and J 0 bases short, with 13 bases between. Looked up from germline, CDR1 is MGHRA and CDR2 is YSYEKL. The CDR3 runs to 16 residues. The CDR3: CASSQSPDLANYGYTF. CDR3 DNA sequence: TGCGCCAGCAGCCAAAGCCCCGATCTTGCTAACTATGGCTACACCTTC.

This rearrangement joins TRBV11-1 to TRBJ1-4, with D possibly matching TRBD1 (6 bases). This CDR3 contains 14 residues. Looked up from germline, CDR1 is SGHAT and CDR2 is FQDESV (reference sequence). V lost 3 bases, J lost 17 bases, and 22 bases lay in between. The CDR3 loop is CASSLHSYPTGDFF. The CDR3 nucleotides read TGTGCCAGCAGCTTGCATTCTTACCCGACAGGCGACTTTTTT.

The gene calls are TRBV5-1 and TRBJ2-4, with a weak D call TRBD2 (5 bases). The germline gives CDR1 SGHRS, CDR2 YFSETQ. The germline V and J ends were trimmed by 4 bases and 5 bases, with 13 bases remaining between them. The CDR3 runs to 14 residues. DNA for the CDR3: TGCGCCAGCAGCCCTGCCGCCGGGGAAAACATTCAGTACTTC. Protein: CASSPAAGENIQYF. Drawing the rest from reference TRBV5-1 and TRBJ2-4, the complete variable domain is KAGVTQTPRYLIKTRGQQVTLSCSPISGHRSVSWYQQTPGQGLQFLFEYFSETQRNKGNFPGRFSGRQFSNSRSEMNVSTLELGDSALYLCASSPAAGENIQYFGAGTRLSVL.

For the CDR3, the DNA is TGTGCCATCAGTGAGGGACAGGGTCAGGATGAGCAGTTCTTC. Protein sequence: CAISEGQGQDEQFF. The chain links TRBV10-3 to TRBJ2-1; 8 bases align to TRBD1. Trimming removed 2 bases from V and 8 bases from J; junction bases left unmatched: 5. This CDR3 region has 14 residues. In germline, CDR1 is ENHRY, CDR2 SYGVKD.

V gene TRBV11-3 combines with J gene TRBJ2-1; D might be TRBD1 (8 bases). This CDR3 has 19 amino acids. Germline V CDR1 and CDR2: SGHNT, YENEEA. Trimming cost V 4 bases and J 4 bases, with 26 bases left between them. The CDR3 region is CASSSRSGQGGMLYNEQFF. As DNA, the CDR3 is TGTGCCAGCAGCTCCCGATCTGGACAGGGAGGGATGTTATACAATGAGCAGTTCTTC.

This sequence joins TRBV18 and TRBJ2-1, with 11 bases lining up with TRBD1. The germline V gene encodes CDR1 KGHSH and CDR2 LQKENI. The length of the CDR3 is 17 residues. Trimming removed 2 bases from V and 8 bases from J; junction bases left unmatched: 11. The CDR3 bases are TGTGCCAGCTCACCAGTTCCGGGACAGGGGGGCTTGTATGAGCAGTTCTTC. Protein product: CASSPVPGQGGLYEQFF.

In its sample, this clone was seen once. The gene calls are TRBV5-3 and TRBJ2-2; D is perhaps TRBD2 (5 bases). TRBV5-3 is an open reading frame, and its role is uncertain. The CDR3 has 16 amino acids. Trimming took off 0 bases at V and 8 bases at J, with 17 bases between the two ends. The CDR3 nucleotides are TGTGCCAGAAGCTTGGGATCCCAAGCGGCAAGGGGGGAGCTGTTTTTT. It encodes CARSLGSQAARGELFF.

The rearrangement joins TRBV14 to TRBJ2-5; 14 bases fit TRBD2. Germline V CDR1 and CDR2: SGHDN, FVKESK. V shed 0 bases, J shed 7 bases, and the junction held 7 bases outside the gene matches. The CDR3 has 17 residues. DNA for the CDR3: TGTGCCAGCAGCCAAGATGGGACTAGCGGGGGCCATGGGACCCAGTACTTC. Encoded protein: CASSQDGTSGGHGTQYF. The full variable domain, rest sourced from reference TRBV14 and TRBJ2-5, is EAGVTQFPSHSVIEKGQTVTLRCDPISGHDNLYWYRRVMGKEIKFLLHFVKESKQDESGMPNNRFLAERTGGTYSTLKVQPAELEDSGVYFCASSQDGTSGGHGTQYFGPGTRLLVL.

This clone was seen a single time. The rearrangement joins TRBV6-1 to TRBJ1-1, with a tentative D call TRBD1 (6 bases). Trimming took 6 bases from V and 0 from J, leaving 11 bases between them. The CDR3 consists of 14 residues. Germline V lookup: CDR1 MNHNS, CDR2 SASEGT. The CDR3: CASSLGTLNTEAFF. CDR3 DNA: TGTGCCAGCAGCCTCGGGACATTGAACACTGAAGCTTTCTTT.

The gene calls are TRBV27 and TRBJ1-6; tentatively, D is TRBD1 (5 bases). V lost 8 bases to trimming and J lost 6 bases, with 20 bases between them. CDR1 and CDR2 (germline): MNHEY, SMNVEV (reference sequence). This CDR3 has 16 amino acids. CDR3 amino acids: CASRGYRGDANSPLHF. CDR3 coding DNA: TGTGCCAGCCGCGGCTATAGGGGCGACGCTAATTCACCCCTCCACTTT.

The genes are TRBV5-1 and TRBJ2-3; 8 bases fit TRBD2. V was clipped by 4 bases and J by 2 bases; unmatched bases: 3. Germline lookup yields CDR1 SGHRS and CDR2 YFSETQ. The CDR3 is 14 residues long. The CDR3 DNA reads TGCGCCAGCAGCCCGGGACTAGTCACAGATACGCAGTATTTT. It is translated as CASSPGLVTDTQYF.

This chain connects TRBV23-1 to TRBJ2-2, with D perhaps matching TRBD1 (6 bases). TRBV23-1 is marked as an open reading frame, function uncertain. The CDR3 is made up of 18 amino acids. V was pared by 3 bases and J by 1 base, with 18 bases between. DNA of the CDR3: TGCGCCAGCAGTCACCAACGACAGGCGAGAGGGAACACCGGGGAGCTGTTTTTT. It is translated as CASSHQRQARGNTGELFF.

The V and J genes are TRBV19 and TRBJ2-1, with 9 bases fitting TRBD2. The CDR3 covers 15 residues. Germline CDR1 reads LNHDA; CDR2 reads SQIVND (reference sequence). With V trimmed by 10 bases and J by 2 bases, 9 bases remained unmatched. The CDR3 loop reads CATLPTSGAYNEQFF. Written as DNA, the CDR3 is TGTGCCACCCTTCCGACTAGCGGTGCCTACAATGAGCAGTTCTTC.

V usage is TRBV7-8 and J usage is TRBJ1-4; 9 nucleotides align to TRBD1. V lost 3 bases to trimming and J lost 8 bases; unmatched junction nucleotides: 13. Germline V gene data show CDR1 as SGHVS and CDR2 as FQNEAQ. The CDR3 sequence is 17 residues long. For the CDR3, the DNA is TGTGCCAGCAGCTTTATCCTAAGTACAGGGGGCACGGAAAAACTGTTTTTT. It translates to CASSFILSTGGTEKLFF.

The chain recombines TRBV7-9 with TRBJ2-7, with 12 bases matching TRBD2. CDR1 SEHNR and CDR2 FQNEAQ come from the germline V gene (reference sequence). The CDR3 is 17 amino acids. The V gene end was trimmed by 1 base and the J gene end by 0 bases; junction bases not matched to a gene: 4. CDR3 in DNA: TGTGCCAGCAGCTTAGGGGGACTAGCGGGCCTCTCCTACGAGCAGTACTTC. This gives the protein CASSLGGLAGLSYEQYF. Full variable domain (rest looked up from reference TRBV7-9 and TRBJ2-7): DTGVSQNPRHKITKRGQNVTFRCDPISEHNRLYWYRQTLGQGPEFLTYFQNEAQLEKSRLLSDRFSAERPKGSFSTLEIQRTEQGDSAMYLCASSLGGLAGLSYEQYFGPGTRLTVT.

V usage is TRBV5-1 and J usage is TRBJ2-6, with 9 bases aligning to TRBD1. Trimming took 3 bases from V and 2 from J; bases not matched to a gene: 18. Germline CDR1 and CDR2: SGHRS and YFSETQ. The CDR3 is made up of 21 amino acids. The CDR3 nucleotides read TGCGCCAGCAGCTGGGGGGGGACAGGGCCCTACTTAGGGGCTGGGGCCAACGTCCTGACTTTC. Translated: CASSWGGTGPYLGAGANVLTF.

This clone was recorded only once. V gene TRBV5-1 combines with J gene TRBJ2-3; tentatively, D is TRBD2 (5 bases). CDR1 is SGHRS, CDR2 YFSETQ, per germline. V lost 3 bases and J 3 bases, leaving 14 bases between the germline ends. The CDR3 extends over 15 amino acids. The CDR3: CASSWGAEGTDTQYF. DNA for the CDR3: TGCGCCAGCAGCTGGGGAGCGGAAGGGACAGATACGCAGTATTTT.